One and the same sample provided the 5 T cell receptor beta chains below, sequenced in a study of T cells in localized non-small cell lung cancer. The repertoire was sequenced with immunoSEQ multiplex PCR; TCRdb's copy has only in-frame clones and lacks some. This sample has about 77,000 clones, with roughly 91% found just once. Sample: peripheral blood, taken before any cancer treatment. The receptors come from a woman aged 35 to 70 with stage I squamous cell lung carcinoma.

The chain couples TRBV6-5 to TRBJ1-1, with D perhaps matching TRBD1 (6 bases). Between the trimmed V and J ends, which lost 7 bases and 6 bases, there was a span of 21 bases. CDR3 length: 15 amino acids. The germline V gene encodes CDR1 MNHEY and CDR2 SVGAGI. The CDR3 sequence: CASIQGQGRSPEAFF. In nucleotides, the CDR3 is TGTGCCAGCATCCAGGGGCAGGGACGGAGCCCTGAAGCTTTCTTT.

The chain couples TRBV4-1 to TRBJ2-1; D is possibly TRBD1 (7 bases). This CDR3 comprises 18 residues. CDR1 MGHRA and CDR2 YSYEKL come from the germline V gene. V lost 0 bases and J lost 7, with 22 bases in between. CDR3 nucleotides: TGCGCCAGCAGCCAAGACCCAGGGCAGGGGGGTATAAGGAATGAGCAGTTCTTC. It is translated as CASSQDPGQGGIRNEQFF.

The chain combines TRBV6-6 with TRBJ2-3; tentatively, D is TRBD1 (6 bases). This CDR3 contains 14 residues. V lost 7 bases and J 7 bases, leaving 18 bases between the germline ends. CDR1 is MNHNY and CDR2 is SVGAGI in the germline V gene (reference sequence). The CDR3, as DNA: TGTGCCAGCATTGAGGACAGAGGATCCAATACGCAGTATTTT. This translates into CASIEDRGSNTQYF.

The chain uses TRBV4-1 and TRBJ1-2; D gene uncertain. V was shortened by 2 bases and J by 8 bases, with 18 bases between the two germline ends. Germline CDR1 MGHRA, CDR2 YSYEKL. CDR3 length: 15 amino acids. The CDR3 region is CASSQSFVMQAGYTF. CDR3 coding DNA: TGCGCCAGCAGCCAAAGCTTCGTGATGCAGGCCGGCTACACCTTC.

CDR3 region: CAQGRRGRPGNTIYF. The CDR3 region has the DNA TGTGCCCAAGGACGCAGGGGGCGCCCTGGAAACACCATATATTTT. The chain combines TRBV30 with TRBJ1-3; 8 bases agree with TRBD1. From germline, CDR1 is GTSNPN and CDR2 SVGIG (reference sequence). CDR3 length: 15 residues. After removal of 8 bases from V and 2 bases from J, the junction contained 11 bases not matched to a gene. Full variable domain (rest looked up from reference TRBV30 and TRBJ1-3): SQTIHQWPATLVQPVGSPLSLECTVEGTSNPNLYWYRQAAGRGLQLLFYSVGIGQISSEVPQNLSASRPQDRQFILSSKKLLLSDSGFYLCAQGRRGRPGNTIYFGEGSWLTVV.